This T cell receptor (beta chain) was identified during a study of T cell responses to AZD1222 COVID-19 vaccine. The protocol was immunoSEQ multiplex PCR, while the TCRdb copy is restricted to in-frame clones and leaves out a portion. This sample has approximately 150,000 clones, with 86% found just once. Regarding this clone: Its antigen remains unknown.

Germline-derived CDR1 and CDR2 are MNHEY and SVGEGT. J was trimmed by 0 bases and V by 0 bases; bases with no gene match: 10. The CDR3 contains 18 residues. Whole-study findings and limits: After the peak T cell response, and only then, were repertoires sampled. Regions left unmutated in variants are reportedly the target of nearly half of spike-specific TCRs.

The source is an adult who received the AZD1222 COVID-19 vaccine. V gene TRBV6-2 or TRBV6-3 combines with J gene TRBJ2-7; 8 bases are shared with TRBD1. Sequenced material: peripheral blood, taken 28 days after the second AZD1222 dose. The CDR3 DNA is TGTGCCAGCAGTTACTCGAGACGGCGGACAGGGACCTCCTACGAGCAGTACTTC. It codes for CASSYSRRRTGTSYEQYF.